The 24 T cell receptor beta chains below come from one sample, sequenced in a study of blood T cell repertoires in COVID-19. The repertoire was sequenced with immunoSEQ multiplex PCR; TCRdb's copy has only in-frame clones and lacks some. The table has roughly 77,000 clones, 80% seen once. The sample taken for sequencing was peripheral blood. These receptors were taken from a woman aged 70 to 79 with acute or convalescent COVID-19.

V usage is TRBV20-1 and J usage is TRBJ2-7; TRBD1 matches 10 bases. After removal of 6 bases from V and 4 bases from J, the junction contained 9 bases not matched to a gene. Germline-derived CDR1 and CDR2 are DFQATT and SNEGSKA (reference sequence). This CDR3 has 14 amino acids. The CDR3 loop is CSASPPGQGYEQYF. In DNA, the CDR3 is TGCAGTGCCAGTCCTCCGGGACAGGGGTACGAGCAGTACTTC.

The chain combines TRBV27 with TRBJ1-2, with 9 bases matching TRBD1. Germline V gene sequence: CDR1 MNHEY, CDR2 SMNVEV (reference sequence). The V gene end was trimmed by 6 bases and the J gene end by 2 bases; junction bases not matched to a gene: 4. This CDR3 contains 14 residues. The DNA of the CDR3 is TGTGCCAGCAGACGAGGACAGGGGAACTATGGCTACACCTTC. Translated, it gives CASRRGQGNYGYTF.

The rearrangement uses TRBV18 and TRBJ1-2; D is ambiguous. Looked up from germline, CDR1 is KGHSH and CDR2 is LQKENI. The germline V and J ends were trimmed by 2 bases and 7 bases, with 14 bases remaining between them. The CDR3 runs 14 residues. The CDR3 bases are TGTGCCAGCTCACCATCCCCTGCAGGTGGTGGCTACACCTTC. Translation: CASSPSPAGGGYTF.

The chain recombines TRBV4-3 with TRBJ1-4; TRBD1 matches at 8 bases. V was pared by 4 bases and J by 7 bases, with 14 bases of the junction left unmatched. The germline CDR1 and CDR2 sequences are LGHNA and YSLEER. The CDR3 has 17 residues. This CDR3 is CASSPALRTGSGEKLFF. The CDR3 DNA sequence: TGCGCCAGCAGCCCCGCACTCCGGACAGGGAGTGGTGAAAAACTGTTTTTT.

This chain uses TRBV6-2 or TRBV6-3 with TRBJ2-7; a weak D match, TRBD2 (5 bases). Germline V gene sequence: CDR1 MNHEY, CDR2 SVGEGT. CDR3 length equals 16 residues. The V gene lost 2 bases and the J gene lost 2 bases, with 16 bases spanning the gap. This chain's CDR3 is CASSYGWTDFAYEQYF. The CDR3 nucleotides read TGTGCCAGCAGTTACGGTTGGACGGACTTTGCCTACGAGCAGTACTTC.

The V and J genes are TRBV6-5 and TRBJ1-2; a possible D gene is TRBD1 (5 bases). This CDR3 comprises 14 residues. Trimming removed 2 bases at V and 6 bases at J, with 13 bases between. Per germline, CDR1 MNHEY and CDR2 SVGAGI. CDR3 in amino acids: CASSYGQGGHGYTF. In nucleotides, the CDR3 is TGTGCCAGCAGTTACGGCCAGGGTGGACATGGCTACACCTTC.

The V call is TRBV19, the J call TRBJ1-2, with 10 positions matching TRBD1. The CDR3 is 15 amino acids. Germline assignment: CDR1 LNHDA and CDR2 SQIVND (reference sequence). J lost 4 bases, V lost 4 bases, and 6 bases had no gene match. CDR3 sequence reads: CASSKGQGQVYGYTF. The CDR3 DNA reads as TGTGCCAGTAGTAAGGGACAGGGGCAGGTCTATGGCTACACCTTC. Looking up the rest from reference TRBV19 and TRBJ1-2 gives the full variable domain: DGGITQSPKYLFRKEGQNVTLSCEQNLNHDAMYWYRQDPGQGLRLIYYSQIVNDFQKGDIAEGYSVSREKKESFPLTVTSAQKNPTAFYLCASSKGQGQVYGYTFGSGTRLTVV.

The chain employs TRBV7-2 and TRBJ1-2, with no clear D. The CDR3 is 11 residues long. Between the trimmed V and J ends, which lost 5 bases and 6 bases, there was a span of 7 bases. Germline V lookup: CDR1 SGHTA, CDR2 FQGNSA. The chain's CDR3 is CASSPVDGYTF. The DNA for the CDR3 is TGTGCCAGCAGCCCGGTGGATGGCTACACCTTC.

The genes are TRBV7-2 and TRBJ2-3; D perhaps matches TRBD2 (7 bases). Trimming cost V 1 base and J 6 bases, with 14 bases left between them. The CDR3 totals 15 residues. The V gene's germline CDR1 is SGHTA and CDR2 FQGNSA. The CDR3 nucleotides are TGTGCCAGCAGCTTAGTAGGGGGGGCCTGGGATACGCAGTATTTT. Amino acids: CASSLVGGAWDTQYF.

The chain is built from TRBV2 and TRBJ1-1; possibly TRBD1 for D (5 bases). This CDR3 spans 16 amino acids. V was cut by 7 bases and J by 5 bases, with 23 bases left in between. CDR1 and CDR2 (germline): SNHLY, FYNNEI. Written as DNA, the CDR3 is TGTGCCAGCAAGGAATTGCAGGGAATAGGCGGAACTGAAGCTTTCTTT. Translating it yields CASKELQGIGGTEAFF.

This chain uses TRBV6-5 with TRBJ2-7; TRBD1 agrees at 9 bases. Germline values: CDR1 MNHEY, CDR2 SVGAGI. J gave up 0 bases and V 4 bases, and 4 bases lay outside the gene matches. The CDR3 runs 15 residues. The CDR3 DNA sequence: TGTGCCAGCAGTTTAATGGGACAGGGCTCCTACGAGCAGTACTTC. Translating it yields CASSLMGQGSYEQYF.

This chain uses TRBV5-1 with TRBJ1-2, with unresolved D. This CDR3 region has 11 residues. Trimming shortened V by 2 bases and J by 8 bases, and 7 bases separated the two germline ends. Germline V gene sequence: CDR1 SGHRS, CDR2 YFSETQ. CDR3 nucleotide sequence: TGCGCCAGCAGCTTACTGGAGGGCTACACCTTC. Encoded protein: CASSLLEGYTF.

This clone was detected a few times. This chain uses TRBV29-1 with TRBJ2-5; maybe TRBD2 (5 bases). V gave up 5 bases and J gave up 0 bases, with 13 bases separating them. Per germline, CDR1 SQVTM and CDR2 ANQGSEA. The CDR3 runs to 14 residues. The CDR3 is CSVLEDSHQETQYF. In DNA form, the CDR3 reads TGCAGCGTTTTAGAGGACTCCCACCAAGAGACCCAGTACTTC.

The V call is TRBV9, the J call TRBJ2-2; D may be TRBD1 (6 bases). V lost 3 bases and J lost 3, with 12 bases in between. The CDR3 consists of 15 residues. In germline, CDR1 is SGDLS, CDR2 YYNGEE. CDR3 region: CASSATGRDTGELFF. The CDR3 DNA reads TGTGCCAGCAGCGCTACAGGGCGGGACACCGGGGAGCTGTTTTTT.

The rearrangement joins TRBV7-3 to TRBJ2-3; 7 bases agree with TRBD2. The V gene end was trimmed by 2 bases and the J gene end by 11 bases; junction bases not matched to a gene: 4. Germline V CDR1 and CDR2: SGHTA, FQGTGA. The CDR3 is 12 amino acids. CDR3 DNA sequence: TGTGCCAGCAGCTTAGGTCTAGCGGAGCAGTATTTT. This encodes CASSLGLAEQYF.

The sample holds a few counts of this clone. J is TRBJ2-7 and V is TRBV15; 7 nucleotides match TRBD1. Germline trimming cut 5 bases from V and 2 bases from J; bases unmatched to any gene: 6. This CDR3 region has 14 residues. Germline assignment: CDR1 LNHNV and CDR2 YYDKDF (reference sequence). The CDR3 here is CATSPRGSPYEQYF. CDR3 in DNA: TGTGCCACCAGCCCCAGGGGGTCACCCTACGAGCAGTACTTC. Full variable domain (missing parts from reference TRBV15 and TRBJ2-7): DAMVIQNPRYQVTQFGKPVTLSCSQTLNHNVMYWYQQKSSQAPKLLFHYYDKDFNNEADTPDNFQSRRPNTSFCFLDIRSPGLGDTAMYLCATSPRGSPYEQYFGPGTRLTVT.

The chain combines TRBV10-3 with TRBJ2-3; 11 positions match TRBD2. Germline V gene lookup returns CDR1 ENHRY and CDR2 SYGVKD. V lost 6 bases, J lost 1 base, and 6 bases stayed unmatched. This CDR3 has 16 amino acids. CDR3 amino acids: CAIRLAGAAGTDTQYF. DNA of the CDR3: TGTGCCATCAGACTAGCGGGGGCCGCTGGCACAGATACGCAGTATTTT.

The chain is built from TRBV5-1 and TRBJ2-2; 15 bases are a match to TRBD2. Germline CDR1 is SGHRS and CDR2 is YFSETQ. J was trimmed by 6 bases and V by 2 bases; bases with no gene match: 5. The CDR3 has 17 amino acids. CDR3 in DNA: TGCGCCAGCAGCTTCGGACTAGCGGGAGGGGGGTCCGGGGAGCTGTTTTTT. It yields the protein CASSFGLAGGGSGELFF.

Within the sample, this clone is medium-sized. The gene calls are TRBV10-3 and TRBJ1-2; TRBD1 matches 7 bases. Trimming cost V 6 bases and J 6 bases; bases outside gene matches: 4. The CDR3 is made up of 12 amino acids. In germline, CDR1 is ENHRY, CDR2 SYGVKD. In DNA, the CDR3 is TGTGCCATCAGCTCCGGGACAGATGGCTACACCTTC. Translating it yields CAISSGTDGYTF.

The J gene is TRBJ1-2, the V gene TRBV18, with D tentatively TRBD1 (5 bases). The CDR3 spans 16 residues. V was trimmed by 4 bases and J by 1 base, leaving 16 bases between them. Germline loops: CDR1 KGHSH, CDR2 LQKENI. The CDR3 region has the DNA TGTGCCAGCTCACGGTCAGGGCCAAATTTTAACTATGGCTACACCTTC. It is translated as CASSRSGPNFNYGYTF.

This clone occurred a few times. This rearrangement joins TRBV7-8 to TRBJ1-2; D is perhaps TRBD1 (5 bases). Trimming took off 1 base at V and 4 bases at J, with 10 bases between the two ends. This CDR3 spans 14 amino acids. Germline loops: CDR1 SGHVS, CDR2 FQNEAQ. CDR3 sequence: CASSLEGIGYGYTF. As DNA, the CDR3 is TGTGCCAGCAGCTTAGAGGGGATTGGCTATGGCTACACCTTC.

This sequence joins TRBV9 and TRBJ2-3; 7 bases match TRBD2. The CDR3 is made up of 16 amino acids. CDR1 is SGDLS and CDR2 is YYNGEE in the germline V gene. V lost 0 bases and J lost 2; bases outside the gene matches: 6. Here the CDR3 reads CASSVAFSGYTDTQYF. The CDR3 coding sequence is TGTGCCAGCAGCGTAGCCTTTAGCGGGTACACAGATACGCAGTATTTT.

The rearrangement uses TRBV5-1 and TRBJ2-1, with 7 bases that match TRBD1. Germline trimming cut 4 bases from V and 8 bases from J; bases unmatched to any gene: 12. The CDR3 totals 15 residues. Germline CDR1 SGHRS, CDR2 YFSETQ. The CDR3: CASSPGQGERHEQFF. The CDR3 bases are TGCGCCAGCAGCCCGGGGCAGGGGGAGCGGCATGAGCAGTTCTTC.

The V gene is TRBV19, the J gene TRBJ2-5; D gene ambiguous. Germline CDR1 reads LNHDA; CDR2 reads SQIVND (reference sequence). The CDR3 contains 14 residues. Deletions cut 4 bases from V and 3 bases from J, with 12 bases between. The CDR3 sequence is CASSTMSEEETQYF. CDR3 bases: TGTGCCAGTAGTACGATGTCAGAAGAAGAGACCCAGTACTTC.